The clone carrying this T cell receptor beta chain was observed a single time. Its matching antigen is unknown. The data were obtained in a study of T cell responses to AZD1222 COVID-19 vaccine. Study-wide results and caveats: Spike-specific TCR breadth and depth both grew after two AZD1222 doses. It should be noted that donors were predominantly white British and more often female, and clonal diversity was possibly underestimated.

Data came from immunoSEQ multiplex PCR; TCRdb stores just in-frame clones and leaves some out. The sample has more than 85,000 clones, more than 75% seen once. Germline-derived CDR1 and CDR2 are MNHEY and SVGAGI. Trimming left V 0 bases short and J 3 bases short, with 12 bases between. The CDR3 sequence is 15 residues long. The sequencing here drew on peripheral blood, taken on day 0 of AZD1222 vaccination. The receptor was derived from an adult in good health. V and J are TRBV6-5 and TRBJ2-7; possibly TRBD1 for D (5 bases). The CDR3 is CASSYSTAGRYEQYF. CDR3 nucleotides: TGTGCCAGCAGTTACTCGACTGCAGGGCGCTACGAGCAGTACTTC.